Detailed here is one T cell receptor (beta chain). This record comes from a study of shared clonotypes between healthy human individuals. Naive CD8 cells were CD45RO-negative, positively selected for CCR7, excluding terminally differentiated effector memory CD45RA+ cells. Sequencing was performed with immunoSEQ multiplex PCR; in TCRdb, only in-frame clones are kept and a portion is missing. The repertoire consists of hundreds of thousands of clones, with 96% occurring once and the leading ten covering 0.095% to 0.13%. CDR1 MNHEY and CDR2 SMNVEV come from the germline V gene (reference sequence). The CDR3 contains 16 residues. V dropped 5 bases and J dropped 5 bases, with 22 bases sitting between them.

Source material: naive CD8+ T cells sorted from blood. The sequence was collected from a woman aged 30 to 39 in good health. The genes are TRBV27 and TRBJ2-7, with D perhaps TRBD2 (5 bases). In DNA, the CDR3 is TGTGCCAGCAGTGTCCTATCCGACCCGGGGTTCCACGAGCAGTACTTC. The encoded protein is CASSVLSDPGFHEQYF.